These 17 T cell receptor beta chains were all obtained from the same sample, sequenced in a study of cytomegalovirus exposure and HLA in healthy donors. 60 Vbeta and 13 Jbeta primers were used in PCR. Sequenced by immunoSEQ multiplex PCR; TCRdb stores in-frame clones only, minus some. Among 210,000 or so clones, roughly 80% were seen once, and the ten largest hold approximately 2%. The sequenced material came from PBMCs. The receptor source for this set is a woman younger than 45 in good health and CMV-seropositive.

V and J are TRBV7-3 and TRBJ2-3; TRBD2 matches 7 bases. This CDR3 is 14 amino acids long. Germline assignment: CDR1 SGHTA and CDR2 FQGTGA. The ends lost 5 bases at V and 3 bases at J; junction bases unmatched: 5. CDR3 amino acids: CASSETGGTDTQYF. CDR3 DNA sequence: TGTGCCAGCAGCGAAACGGGGGGTACAGATACGCAGTATTTT. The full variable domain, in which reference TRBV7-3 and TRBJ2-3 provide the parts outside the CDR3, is GAGVSQTPSNKVTEKGKYVELRCDPISGHTALYWYRQSLGQGPEFLIYFQGTGAADDSGLPNDRFFAVRPEGSVSTLKIQRTERGDSAVYLCASSETGGTDTQYFGPGTRLTVL.

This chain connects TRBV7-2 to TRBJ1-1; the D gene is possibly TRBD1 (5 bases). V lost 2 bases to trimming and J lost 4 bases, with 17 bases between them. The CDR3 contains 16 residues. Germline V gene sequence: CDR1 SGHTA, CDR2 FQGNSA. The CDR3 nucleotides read TGTGCCAGCAGCTTACGGATGGGGGGACGCGGCACTGAAGCTTTCTTT. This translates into CASSLRMGGRGTEAFF.

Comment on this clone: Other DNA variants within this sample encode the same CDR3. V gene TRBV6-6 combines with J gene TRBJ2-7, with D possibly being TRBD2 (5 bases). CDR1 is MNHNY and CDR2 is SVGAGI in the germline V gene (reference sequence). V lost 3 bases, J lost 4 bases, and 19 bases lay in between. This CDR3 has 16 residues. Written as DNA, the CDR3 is TGTGCCAGCAGTTATTCGGACTTCCGAAAGGGTTACGAGCAGTACTTC. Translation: CASSYSDFRKGYEQYF.

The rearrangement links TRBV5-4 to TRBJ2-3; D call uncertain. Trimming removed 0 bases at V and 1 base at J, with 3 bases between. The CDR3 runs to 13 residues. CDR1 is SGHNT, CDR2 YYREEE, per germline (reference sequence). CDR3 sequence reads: CASSLERTDTQYF. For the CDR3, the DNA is TGTGCCAGCAGCTTGGAGCGCACAGATACGCAGTATTTT.

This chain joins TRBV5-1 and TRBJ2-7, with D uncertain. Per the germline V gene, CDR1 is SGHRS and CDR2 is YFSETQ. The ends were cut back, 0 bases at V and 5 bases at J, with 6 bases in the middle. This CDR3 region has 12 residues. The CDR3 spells CASSLASDEQYF. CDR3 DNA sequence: TGCGCCAGCAGCTTGGCCAGTGACGAGCAGTACTTC.

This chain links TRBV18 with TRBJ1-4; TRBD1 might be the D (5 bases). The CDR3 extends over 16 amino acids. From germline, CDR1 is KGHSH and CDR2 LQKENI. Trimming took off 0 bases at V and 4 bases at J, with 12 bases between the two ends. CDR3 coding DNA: TGTGCCAGCTCACCACCGAGTGGCAGGGTTAATGAAAAACTGTTTTTT. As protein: CASSPPSGRVNEKLFF. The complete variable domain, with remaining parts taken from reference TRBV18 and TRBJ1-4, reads NAGVMQNPRHLVRRRGQEARLRCSPMKGHSHVYWYRQLPEEGLKFMVYLQKENIIDESGMPKERFSAEFPKEGPSILRIQQVVRGDSAAYFCASSPPSGRVNEKLFFGSGTQLSVL.

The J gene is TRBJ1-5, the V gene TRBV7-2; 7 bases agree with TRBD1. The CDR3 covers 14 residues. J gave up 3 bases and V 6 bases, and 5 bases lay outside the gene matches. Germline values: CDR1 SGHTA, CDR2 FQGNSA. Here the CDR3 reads CASRGQGDNQPQHF. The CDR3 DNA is TGTGCCAGCAGAGGGCAGGGGGACAATCAGCCCCAGCATTTT.

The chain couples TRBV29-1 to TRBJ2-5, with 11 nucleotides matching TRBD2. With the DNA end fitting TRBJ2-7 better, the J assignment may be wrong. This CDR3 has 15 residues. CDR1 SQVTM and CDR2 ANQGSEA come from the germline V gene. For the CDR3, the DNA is TGCAGCGTCGGGACTAGCGGAACGAGAGATTACGAGCAGTACTTC. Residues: CSVGTSGTRDYEQYF.

Here the CDR3 DNA reads TGTGCCAGCACCCCTGAAATAGCGGGAGGAATCTACAATGAGCAGTTCTTC. Amino acid sequence: CASTPEIAGGIYNEQFF. The chain is built from TRBV9 and TRBJ2-1; 10 bases agree with TRBD2. J lost 3 bases, V lost 6 bases, and 12 bases had no gene match. The CDR3 totals 17 residues. Germline V gene lookup returns CDR1 SGDLS and CDR2 YYNGEE.

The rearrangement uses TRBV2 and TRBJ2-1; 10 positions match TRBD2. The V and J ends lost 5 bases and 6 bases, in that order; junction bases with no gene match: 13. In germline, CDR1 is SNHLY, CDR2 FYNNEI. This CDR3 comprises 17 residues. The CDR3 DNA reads TGTGCCAGCAGTCCTCGGTTAGCGGGAGGAGATGGCAATGAGCAGTTCTTC. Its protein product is CASSPRLAGGDGNEQFF.

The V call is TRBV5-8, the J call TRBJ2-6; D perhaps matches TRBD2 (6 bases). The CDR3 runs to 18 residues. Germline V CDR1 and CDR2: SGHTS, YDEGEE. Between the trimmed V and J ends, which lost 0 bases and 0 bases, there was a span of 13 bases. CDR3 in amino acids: CASSLELAVHSGANVLTF. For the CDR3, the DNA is TGTGCCAGCAGCTTGGAACTAGCAGTTCACTCTGGGGCCAACGTCCTGACTTTC.

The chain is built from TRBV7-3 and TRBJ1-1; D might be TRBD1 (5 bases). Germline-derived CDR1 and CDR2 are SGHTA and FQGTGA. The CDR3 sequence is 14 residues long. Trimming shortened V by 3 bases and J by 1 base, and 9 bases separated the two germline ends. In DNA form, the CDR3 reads TGTGCCAGCAGCTTCGGCAGGGAGAACACTGAAGCTTTCTTT. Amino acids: CASSFGRENTEAFF.

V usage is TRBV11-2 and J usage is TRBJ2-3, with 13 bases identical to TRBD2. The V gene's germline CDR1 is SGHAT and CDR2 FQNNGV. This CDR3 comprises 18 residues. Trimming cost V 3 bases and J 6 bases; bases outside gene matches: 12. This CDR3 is CASSLALTSGGSGDTQYF. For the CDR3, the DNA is TGTGCCAGCAGCTTGGCCCTGACTAGCGGGGGGTCTGGCGATACGCAGTATTTT.

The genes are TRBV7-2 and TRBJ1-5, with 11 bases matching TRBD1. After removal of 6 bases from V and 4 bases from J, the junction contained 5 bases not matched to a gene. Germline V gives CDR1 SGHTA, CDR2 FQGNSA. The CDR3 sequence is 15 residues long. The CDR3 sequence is CASRLGTGGNQPQHF. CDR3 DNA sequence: TGTGCCAGCAGGCTTGGGACAGGGGGTAATCAGCCCCAGCATTTT.

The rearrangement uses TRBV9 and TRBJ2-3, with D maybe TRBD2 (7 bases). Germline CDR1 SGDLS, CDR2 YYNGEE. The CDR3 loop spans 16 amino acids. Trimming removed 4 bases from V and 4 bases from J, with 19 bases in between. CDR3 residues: CASSPNVPGGADTQYF. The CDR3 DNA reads TGTGCCAGCAGCCCCAACGTGCCGGGGGGCGCAGATACGCAGTATTTT.

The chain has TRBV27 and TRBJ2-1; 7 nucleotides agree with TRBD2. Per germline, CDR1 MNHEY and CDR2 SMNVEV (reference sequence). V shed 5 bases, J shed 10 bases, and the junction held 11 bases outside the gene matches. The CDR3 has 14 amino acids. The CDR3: CASSPRDYHGEQFF. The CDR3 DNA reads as TGTGCCAGCAGTCCTCGGGACTACCACGGAGAGCAGTTCTTC.

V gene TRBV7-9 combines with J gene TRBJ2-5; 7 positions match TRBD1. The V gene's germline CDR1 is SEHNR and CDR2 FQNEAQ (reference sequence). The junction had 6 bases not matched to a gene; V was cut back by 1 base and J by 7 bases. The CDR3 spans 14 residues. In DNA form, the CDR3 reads TGTGCCAGCAGCTTAGGAACAGGGGTACGGACCCAGTACTTC. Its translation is CASSLGTGVRTQYF.